A single sample gave rise to the 32 T cell receptor beta chains below, sequenced in a study of cytomegalovirus exposure and HLA in healthy donors. PCR was performed using 60 Vbeta and 13 Jbeta primers. Libraries were prepared by immunoSEQ multiplex PCR; TCRdb keeps only in-frame clonotypes and omits some of them. The data contain 110,000 to 150,000 clones, about three quarters of them seen just once; the ten biggest clones take up around 3.7%. Sequenced input: PBMCs. The receptors derive from a male donor in good health and CMV-seronegative.

The CDR3 nucleotides are TGTGCCAGCAGCGGACTCGGACAGGGGGCTGAGACCCAGTACTTC. Its protein product is CASSGLGQGAETQYF. The gene calls are TRBV9 and TRBJ2-5, with 11 nucleotides matching TRBD1. With 3 bases clipped from V and 5 bases from J, the junction kept 6 bases outside the gene matches. The CDR3 is made up of 15 amino acids. Per germline, CDR1 SGDLS and CDR2 YYNGEE.

This chain connects TRBV6-5 to TRBJ2-7; 12 bases align to TRBD1. Losses at the gene ends were 0 bases for V and 5 bases for J; bases not matched to a gene: 5. Germline-derived CDR1 and CDR2 are MNHEY and SVGAGI. The length of the CDR3 is 16 residues. The CDR3 spells CASSYSRDRGPNEQYF. The CDR3 nucleotides are TGTGCCAGCAGTTACTCGAGGGACAGGGGGCCGAACGAGCAGTACTTC.

The V and J genes are TRBV2 and TRBJ2-1, with 7 bases aligning to TRBD1. V was pared by 9 bases and J by 0 bases, with 8 bases of the junction left unmatched. Germline-derived CDR1 and CDR2 are SNHLY and FYNNEI. This CDR3 is 15 amino acids long. The CDR3 loop reads CASIRTGSSYNEQFF. As DNA, the CDR3 is TGTGCCAGTATTAGGACAGGTAGCTCCTACAATGAGCAGTTCTTC.

This clone was seen a single time. The J gene is TRBJ2-7, the V gene TRBV7-9, with 10 bases aligning to TRBD2. Trimming removed 5 bases from V and 5 bases from J; junction bases left unmatched: 12. Germline V gene data show CDR1 as SEHNR and CDR2 as FQNEAQ (reference sequence). The CDR3 is made up of 16 amino acids. CDR3 region: CASSAYNSGRANEQYF. The CDR3 DNA reads TGTGCCAGCAGCGCTTATAACAGCGGGAGGGCCAACGAGCAGTACTTC.

This rearrangement joins TRBV6-4 to TRBJ2-2; maybe TRBD2 (5 bases). Germline loops: CDR1 MRHNA, CDR2 SNTAGT. V shed 3 bases and J shed 5 bases, with 13 bases lying between them. The CDR3 consists of 15 residues. The CDR3 DNA follows: TGTGCCAGCAGTGAAAAAGCCGAGGGTACCGGGGAGCTGTTTTTT. Translating it yields CASSEKAEGTGELFF.

The chain links TRBV19 to TRBJ1-3; D not certain. V lost 6 bases to trimming and J lost 0 bases, with 9 bases between them. Germline V gives CDR1 LNHDA, CDR2 SQIVND (reference sequence). This CDR3 region has 14 residues. The CDR3 is CASSTIGSGNTIYF. The CDR3 DNA follows: TGTGCCAGTAGCACCATCGGCTCTGGAAACACCATATATTTT.

This chain joins TRBV4-2 and TRBJ2-5; TRBD2 matches 8 bases. The DNA end is a closer match to TRBJ2-7, so the J assignment may be wrong. This CDR3 has 15 residues. Germline assignment: CDR1 LGHNA and CDR2 YNFKEQ. The CDR3: CASSPRGAGGYEQYF. The CDR3 DNA sequence: TGTGCCAGCAGCCCAAGGGGCGCGGGGGGCTACGAGCAGTACTTC.

This CDR3 reads CASSFTAGTGGEQYF. The DNA of the CDR3 is TGTGCCAGCAGCTTCACAGCCGGGACAGGGGGGGAGCAGTACTTC. This chain connects TRBV11-2 to TRBJ2-7, with 11 bases that match TRBD1. CDR3 length: 15 residues. From germline, CDR1 is SGHAT and CDR2 FQNNGV. J lost 7 bases, V lost 3 bases, and 8 bases had no gene match.

The V call is TRBV9, the J call TRBJ2-6; 7 bases fit TRBD2. In germline, CDR1 is SGDLS, CDR2 YYNGEE. The CDR3 length is 17 residues. V dropped 0 bases and J dropped 0; count of bases not matched to a gene: 3. DNA of the CDR3: TGTGCCAGCAGCGTAGCTACGGGGGGCTCTGGGGCCAACGTCCTGACTTTC. Its protein is CASSVATGGSGANVLTF.

The chain is built from TRBV7-4 and TRBJ1-3, with a possible D match to TRBD1 (6 bases). The CDR3 spans 20 residues. The germline V and J ends were trimmed by 2 bases and 3 bases, with 26 bases remaining between them. The germline V gene encodes CDR1 SGHVT and CDR2 SQSDAQ. The CDR3 reads CASSLNVRTVINSHGNTIYF. CDR3 nucleotides: TGTGCCAGCAGCTTAAATGTACGGACAGTCATTAATTCACATGGAAACACCATATATTTT.

In DNA, the CDR3 is TGTGCCAGCAGGATCGGACAGGCAAATTCACCCCTCCACTTT. This encodes CASRIGQANSPLHF. V and J are TRBV25-1 and TRBJ1-6, with 7 bases lining up with TRBD1. J lost 7 bases, V lost 6 bases, and 6 bases had no gene match. The germline V gene has CDR1 MGHDK and CDR2 SYGVNS. The CDR3 sequence is 14 residues long.

The rearrangement uses TRBV7-3 and TRBJ2-2, with no clear D. There are 15 residues in the CDR3. CDR1 SGHTA and CDR2 FQGTGA come from the germline V gene. The V end was cut by 5 bases, the J end by 1 base, with 11 bases between. CDR3 bases: TGTGCCAGCAGCCCATGGCCAGGGAACACCGGGGAGCTGTTTTTT. Translation: CASSPWPGNTGELFF. The variable domain in full, completed from reference TRBV7-3 and TRBJ2-2, reads GAGVSQTPSNKVTEKGKYVELRCDPISGHTALYWYRQSLGQGPEFLIYFQGTGAADDSGLPNDRFFAVRPEGSVSTLKIQRTERGDSAVYLCASSPWPGNTGELFFGEGSRLTVL.

The V gene is TRBV18, the J gene TRBJ2-1; 9 nucleotides align to TRBD2. The CDR3 is 16 amino acids. V trimming: 6 bases; J trimming: 7 bases; junction bases outside the gene matches: 13. Germline V gene lookup returns CDR1 KGHSH and CDR2 LQKENI. The DNA for the CDR3 is TGTGCCAGCTCCAGACAGGGCGAAGCGGGAGGTAATGAGCAGTTCTTC. This translates into CASSRQGEAGGNEQFF.

This chain joins TRBV30 and TRBJ1-6; 9 bases are a match to TRBD1. With 4 bases clipped from V and 9 bases from J, the junction kept 4 bases outside the gene matches. The CDR3 runs 13 residues. Germline CDR1 and CDR2: GTSNPN and SVGIG (reference sequence). The CDR3 loop is CAWTGQGVSPLHF. In DNA, the CDR3 is TGTGCCTGGACGGGACAGGGAGTTTCACCCCTCCACTTT.

The chain uses TRBV25-1 and TRBJ1-1; possibly TRBD1 for D (5 bases). Germline loops: CDR1 MGHDK, CDR2 SYGVNS. Deletions cut 10 bases from V and 5 bases from J, with 17 bases between. The CDR3 totals 13 residues. The CDR3 reads CATTGGVRTEAFF. DNA of the CDR3: TGTGCCACCACGGGAGGGGTAAGAACTGAAGCTTTCTTT.

The chain couples TRBV5-4 to TRBJ2-7; possible D gene TRBD2, 5 bases. CDR3 length: 12 amino acids. The V gene's germline CDR1 is SGHNT and CDR2 YYREEE (reference sequence). Trimming left V 5 bases short and J 5 bases short, with 11 bases between. Written as DNA, the CDR3 is TGTGCCAGCAGTTCCACTAGGAACGAGCAGTACTTC. As protein: CASSSTRNEQYF.

The chain recombines TRBV4-3 with TRBJ2-2; 10 nucleotides align to TRBD2. This CDR3 is 13 amino acids long. Trimming took 9 bases from V and 6 from J; bases not matched to a gene: 4. CDR1 and CDR2 from the germline V gene are LGHNA and YSLEER. CDR3 bases: TGCGCCAGTGGAAGCGGGGGGGCCGGGGAGCTGTTTTTT. Translating gives CASGSGGAGELFF.

This clone is judged medium-sized. The J gene is TRBJ1-1, the V gene TRBV5-1; possible D gene TRBD1, 6 bases. This CDR3 has 17 residues. Trimming left V 0 bases short and J 4 bases short, with 19 bases between. Looked up from germline, CDR1 is SGHRS and CDR2 is YFSETQ. The DNA of the CDR3 is TGCGCCAGCAGCTTGGCCGCGGGGGGCGAACTAAGCACTGAAGCTTTCTTT. Translation: CASSLAAGGELSTEAFF. Full variable domain (outside the CDR3, taken from reference TRBV5-1 and TRBJ1-1): KAGVTQTPRYLIKTRGQQVTLSCSPISGHRSVSWYQQTPGQGLQFLFEYFSETQRNKGNFPGRFSGRQFSNSRSEMNVSTLELGDSALYLCASSLAAGGELSTEAFFGQGTRLTVV.

The V gene is TRBV18, the J gene TRBJ1-1, with 11 bases fitting TRBD1. V was pared by 3 bases and J by 4 bases, with 7 bases of the junction left unmatched. The length of the CDR3 is 16 residues. Per germline, CDR1 KGHSH and CDR2 LQKENI. The CDR3 DNA follows: TGTGCCAGCTCACCGAAGGACAGGGGGCGGTCCACTGAAGCTTTCTTT. Protein sequence: CASSPKDRGRSTEAFF.

Worth noting for this clone: Other DNA sequences in this specimen translate into the identical CDR3. The gene calls are TRBV19 and TRBJ2-7, with no clear D. Germline CDR1 is LNHDA and CDR2 is SQIVND (reference sequence). This CDR3 has 13 residues. V was pared by 3 bases and J by 1 base, with 7 bases between. The chain's CDR3 is CASSIDGSYEQYF. The CDR3 DNA follows: TGTGCCAGTAGTATTGACGGGTCCTACGAGCAGTACTTC. Supplemented by reference TRBV19 and TRBJ2-7, the full variable domain reads DGGITQSPKYLFRKEGQNVTLSCEQNLNHDAMYWYRQDPGQGLRLIYYSQIVNDFQKGDIAEGYSVSREKKESFPLTVTSAQKNPTAFYLCASSIDGSYEQYFGPGTRLTVT.

V is TRBV27 and J is TRBJ2-3, with TRBD1 matching 8 bases. The V gene's germline CDR1 is MNHEY and CDR2 SMNVEV (reference sequence). The CDR3 sequence is 15 residues long. Trimming at V came to 5 bases and at J to 3 bases, leaving 7 bases not matched to a gene. The CDR3 DNA reads TGTGCCAGCAGTATCCTAGGACAGGGAACAGATACGCAGTATTTT. It yields the protein CASSILGQGTDTQYF.

The chain recombines TRBV4-1 with TRBJ1-6, with D perhaps matching TRBD1 (5 bases). Germline loops: CDR1 MGHRA, CDR2 YSYEKL. V shed 4 bases and J shed 0 bases, with 10 bases lying between them. The CDR3 has 16 residues. Written as DNA, the CDR3 is TGCGCCAGCAGCCCACAGGCTAGCTCCTATAATTCACCCCTCCACTTT. It yields the protein CASSPQASSYNSPLHF.

The genes are TRBV5-6 and TRBJ2-1; perhaps TRBD2 as D (5 bases). Trimming took 3 bases from V and 8 from J, leaving 21 bases between them. This CDR3 is built from 16 residues. CDR1 and CDR2 from the germline V gene are SGHDT and YYEEEE. The CDR3 reads CASSSFPGSGVHEQFF. CDR3 in DNA: TGTGCCAGCAGCTCCTTCCCGGGAAGCGGAGTACATGAGCAGTTCTTC.

V usage is TRBV5-8 and J usage is TRBJ2-4, with D possibly being TRBD1 (6 bases). V was clipped by 4 bases and J by 2 bases, with 22 bases between them. The CDR3 is 18 amino acids. Germline assignment: CDR1 SGHTS and CDR2 YDEGEE. The CDR3 is CASSPAQGTVGSKNIQYF. CDR3 nucleotide sequence: TGTGCCAGCAGCCCCGCACAGGGAACGGTCGGTTCCAAAAACATTCAGTACTTC. Full variable domain (remainder filled in from reference TRBV5-8 and TRBJ2-4): EAGVTQSPTHLIKTRGQQATLRCSPISGHTSVYWYQQALGLGLQFLLWYDEGEERNRGNFPPRFSGRQFPNYSSELNVNALELEDSALYLCASSPAQGTVGSKNIQYFGAGTRLSVL.

This rearrangement joins TRBV5-8 to TRBJ2-7, with 11 bases identical to TRBD1. With V trimmed by 0 bases and J by 0 bases, 2 bases remained unmatched. Per germline, CDR1 SGHTS and CDR2 YDEGEE. CDR3 length: 16 amino acids. The CDR3 here is CASSLVGQGDSYEQYF. The CDR3 coding sequence is TGTGCCAGCAGCTTGGTGGGACAGGGGGACTCCTACGAGCAGTACTTC.

CDR3 residues: CASSDGDYGYTF. CDR3 DNA sequence: TGTGCCAGCAGCGACGGAGACTATGGCTACACCTTC. The chain is built from TRBV6-4 and TRBJ1-2; D unclear. The CDR3 extends over 12 amino acids. Trimming pared 6 bases from V and 3 bases from J, leaving 8 bases between. CDR1 is MRHNA, CDR2 SNTAGT, per germline.

This clone came up a few times. The chain combines TRBV5-1 with TRBJ2-3; possible D gene TRBD2, 6 bases. The CDR3 sequence is 16 residues long. Per the germline V gene, CDR1 is SGHRS and CDR2 is YFSETQ. V lost 0 bases to trimming and J lost 0 bases, with 11 bases between them. The CDR3 protein is CASSLVGGASTDTQYF. In nucleotides, the CDR3 is TGCGCCAGCAGCTTGGTCGGCGGGGCTAGCACAGATACGCAGTATTTT.

This rearrangement joins TRBV2 to TRBJ1-1; D perhaps matches TRBD1 (5 bases). Trimming shortened V by 7 bases and J by 2 bases, and 14 bases separated the two germline ends. Germline values: CDR1 SNHLY, CDR2 FYNNEI. CDR3 length equals 14 residues. The CDR3 DNA reads TGTGCCAGCACCTCGGGGGGGTCTAACACTGAAGCTTTCTTT. Translated, it gives CASTSGGSNTEAFF.

The chain has TRBV7-9 and TRBJ1-2; 7 nucleotides agree with TRBD1. Trimming at V came to 5 bases and at J to 7 bases, leaving 7 bases not matched to a gene. This CDR3 spans 13 amino acids. Germline assignment: CDR1 SEHNR and CDR2 FQNEAQ (reference sequence). This chain's CDR3 is CASSQQGYGGYTF. The DNA for the CDR3 is TGTGCCAGCAGCCAACAGGGGTATGGTGGCTACACCTTC.

The chain carries TRBV18 and TRBJ2-1; 12 bases are a match to TRBD2. J lost 6 bases, V lost 5 bases, and 2 bases had no gene match. CDR3 length: 14 residues. CDR1 is KGHSH, CDR2 LQKENI, per germline. CDR3 loop: CASSGLAGINEQFF. CDR3 in DNA: TGTGCCAGCTCAGGACTAGCGGGGATCAATGAGCAGTTCTTC.

This clone was found once. J is TRBJ2-5 and V is TRBV29-1; 8 positions match TRBD2. The CDR3 totals 16 residues. CDR1 is SQVTM and CDR2 is ANQGSEA in the germline V gene. J lost 3 bases, V lost 1 base, and 10 bases had no gene match. CDR3 coding DNA: TGCAGCGTTGAAGGGCCTTGGGGCGGGGGGAAAGAGACCCAGTACTTC. This sequence encodes CSVEGPWGGGKETQYF.

The chain recombines TRBV12-5 with TRBJ2-3, with 13 nucleotides matching TRBD2. J lost 1 base, V lost 6 bases, and 7 bases had no gene match. The germline gives CDR1 LGHNT, CDR2 FRNRAP. The CDR3 length is 17 residues. The CDR3 sequence is CASGPRGLAGRTDTQYF. CDR3 sequence (DNA): TGTGCTAGTGGCCCCAGGGGACTAGCGGGGCGCACAGATACGCAGTATTTT.